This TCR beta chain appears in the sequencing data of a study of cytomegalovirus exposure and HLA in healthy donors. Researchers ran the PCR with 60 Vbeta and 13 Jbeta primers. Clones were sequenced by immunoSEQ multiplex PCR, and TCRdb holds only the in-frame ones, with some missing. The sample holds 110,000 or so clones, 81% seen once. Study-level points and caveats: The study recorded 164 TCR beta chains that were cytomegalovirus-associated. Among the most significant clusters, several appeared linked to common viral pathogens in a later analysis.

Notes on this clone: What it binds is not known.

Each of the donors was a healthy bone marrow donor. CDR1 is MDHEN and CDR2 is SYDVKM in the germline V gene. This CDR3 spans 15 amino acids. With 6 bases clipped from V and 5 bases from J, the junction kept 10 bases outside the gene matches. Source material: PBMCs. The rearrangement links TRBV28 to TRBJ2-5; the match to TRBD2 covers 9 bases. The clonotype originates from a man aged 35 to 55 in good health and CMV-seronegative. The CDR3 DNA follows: TGTGCCAGCAGCCAGCGGGGGGCCCCCCCGGAGACCCAGTACTTC. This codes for CASSQRGAPPETQYF.